The 18 T cell receptor beta chains in this list originate from one sample, sequenced in a study of post-analysis software for immune sequencing data. Study-wide findings and caveats: In patients, TRBV5-6, TRBV5-1 and TRBV20-1 belonged to four or five TRBV segments found more frequently than in controls.

The library was made from cDNA and included unique molecular identifiers. MiXCR was run by TCRdb on the PCR reads, yielding one entry per CDR3 protein. The sample carries about 500,000 distinct CDR3 sequences, under 55% recorded once. These TCRs are of unknown antigen specificity. Sequenced material: blood. These TCRs come from a girl between 5 and 17 years old with multiple sclerosis.

This clonotype has more than one count but fewer than ten. The chain carries TRBV28 and TRBJ2-3; 8 nucleotides line up with TRBD2. CDR1 is MDHEN, CDR2 SYDVKM, per germline. The CDR3 extends over 18 amino acids. V shed 4 bases and J 0 bases; nucleotides not matched to a gene: 12. CDR3: CASSSAGATTASTDTQYF. CDR3 DNA: TGTGCCAGCAGTTCAGCGGGAGCCACAACAGCTAGCACAGATACGCAGTATTTT.

CDR3 protein: CASSPLALRGSEQFF. The CDR3, as DNA: TGTGCCAGCAGCCCTCTAGCGCTCAGAGGTAGTGAGCAGTTCTTC. The chain employs TRBV7-9 and TRBJ2-1; perhaps TRBD2 as D (6 bases). Trimming pared 5 bases from V and 9 bases from J, leaving 20 bases between. The CDR3 spans 15 residues. Germline V gene sequence: CDR1 SEHNR, CDR2 FQNEAQ (reference sequence).

The chain carries TRBV20-1 and TRBJ2-7; 8 positions agree with TRBD1. Germline V gene data show CDR1 as DFQATT and CDR2 as SNEGSKA (reference sequence). The CDR3 totals 15 residues. The junction had 7 bases not matched to a gene; V was cut back by 0 bases and J by 3 bases. The CDR3 DNA reads TGCAGTGCTAGAGACGGACAGGGAGGAGTCTACGAGCAGTACTTC. This codes for CSARDGQGGVYEQYF.

CDR3 sequence reads: CASSFNSYGYTF. The DNA for the CDR3 is TGTGCCAGCAGCTTTAACAGCTATGGCTACACCTTC. The rearrangement links TRBV7-2 to TRBJ1-2; D call uncertain. Germline V gene data show CDR1 as SGHTA and CDR2 as FQGNSA. This CDR3 contains 12 residues. The germline V and J ends were trimmed by 3 bases and 4 bases, with 6 bases remaining between them.

The J gene is TRBJ2-7, the V gene TRBV7-2; D might be TRBD1 (5 bases). The CDR3 contains 15 residues. V lost 4 bases, J lost 4 bases, and 17 bases lay in between. The germline V gene has CDR1 SGHTA and CDR2 FQGNSA. Here the CDR3 reads CASSSRGDSRYEQYF. The DNA of the CDR3 is TGTGCCAGCAGCTCTCGAGGAGACAGTAGGTACGAGCAGTACTTC. The variable domain in full, with the rest retrieved from reference TRBV7-2 and TRBJ2-7, is GAGVSQSPSNKVTEKGKDVELRCDPISGHTALYWYRQSLGQGLEFLIYFQGNSAPDKSGLPSDRFSAERTGGSVSTLTIQRTQQEDSAVYLCASSSRGDSRYEQYFGPGTRLTVT.

This clonotype has a handful of counts. The chain has TRBV10-3 and TRBJ2-7, with 7 bases fitting TRBD1. The CDR3 is 14 amino acids. The germline V gene has CDR1 ENHRY and CDR2 SYGVKD. The J segment lost 5 bases and the V segment lost 9 bases, leaving 13 bases of the junction unmatched. CDR3 sequence: CAIKRGPESDEQYF. In DNA, the CDR3 is TGTGCCATAAAGAGGGGGCCGGAGTCGGACGAGCAGTACTTC.

The chain uses TRBV18 and TRBJ2-4; the D is unclear. The tail of the sequence fits TRBJ2-7 better, so the J call may be wrong. CDR1 KGHSH and CDR2 LQKENI come from the germline V gene. There are 16 residues in the CDR3. The CDR3 protein is CASSPSTFSPNNEQYF. The CDR3 DNA reads TGTGCCAGCTCACCCTCCACATTCAGCCCCAATAACGAGCAGTACTTC.

The CDR3 DNA follows: TGTGCCAGCACCGCGTCGGGACAGGGATACTACGAGCAGTACTTC. Protein: CASTASGQGYYEQYF. J is TRBJ2-7 and V is TRBV28; TRBD1 agrees at 9 bases. The CDR3 extends over 15 amino acids. Losses at the gene ends were 7 bases for V and 3 bases for J; bases not matched to a gene: 10. Germline values: CDR1 MDHEN, CDR2 SYDVKM. The whole variable domain, remainder taken from reference TRBV28 and TRBJ2-7, is DVKVTQSSRYLVKRTGEKVFLECVQDMDHENMFWYRQDPGLGLRLIYFSYDVKMKEKGDIPEGYSVSREKKERFSLILESASTNQTSMYLCASTASGQGYYEQYFGPGTRLTVT.

This chain joins TRBV7-8 and TRBJ2-5; the D gene is possibly TRBD1 (5 bases). V was clipped by 2 bases and J by 5 bases, with 12 bases between them. The CDR3 length is 14 residues. Germline CDR1 and CDR2: SGHVS and FQNEAQ. For the CDR3, the DNA is TGTGCCAGCAGCTTAACGGCAGGGAATGAGACCCAGTACTTC. Translated, it gives CASSLTAGNETQYF.

This chain joins TRBV5-1 and TRBJ2-1; 8 nucleotides match TRBD1. From germline, CDR1 is SGHRS and CDR2 YFSETQ. J gave up 0 bases and V 2 bases, and 1 base lay outside the gene matches. CDR3 length: 15 residues. The CDR3 region has the DNA TGCGCCAGCAGCTTTCAGGGGGCCTCCTACAATGAGCAGTTCTTC. This codes for CASSFQGASYNEQFF.

In its sample, this clonotype was seen a few times. The V gene is TRBV2, the J gene TRBJ1-2, with unresolved D. The CDR3 contains 13 residues. Germline V gene lookup returns CDR1 SNHLY and CDR2 FYNNEI. With 4 bases removed from V and 7 bases from J, the gap between germline ends came to 13 bases. The CDR3 sequence is CASSAPGPSGYTF. The CDR3, as DNA: TGTGCCAGCAGTGCTCCGGGCCCCTCTGGCTACACCTTC. The whole variable domain, remainder taken from reference TRBV2 and TRBJ1-2, is EPEVTQTPSHQVTQMGQEVILRCVPISNHLYFYWYRQILGQKVEFLVSFYNNEISEKSEIFDDQFSVERPDGSNFTLKIRSTKLEDSAMYFCASSAPGPSGYTFGSGTRLTVV.

The chain combines TRBV28 with TRBJ2-1; D possibly corresponds to TRBD2 (6 bases). Trimming stripped 5 bases from V and 8 bases from J, with 13 bases between. CDR1 is MDHEN, CDR2 SYDVKM, per germline. The length of the CDR3 is 13 residues. The CDR3 DNA sequence: TGTGCCAGCAGTCGGGGGAGCCTGTATGAGCAGTTCTTC. It codes for CASSRGSLYEQFF.

The chain carries TRBV29-1 and TRBJ2-7, with 7 bases fitting TRBD1. V trimming: 7 bases; J trimming: 1 base; junction bases outside the gene matches: 7. The CDR3 runs 13 residues. Germline CDR1 SQVTM, CDR2 ANQGSEA. This CDR3 reads CSARTGESYEQYF. The DNA for the CDR3 is TGCAGCGCCCGAACAGGGGAATCCTACGAGCAGTACTTC.

This clonotype was counted ten times or more. V usage is TRBV12-3 or TRBV12-4 and J usage is TRBJ2-7, with 8 bases lining up with TRBD1. After removal of 6 bases from V and 4 bases from J, the junction contained 11 bases not matched to a gene. This CDR3 comprises 15 residues. The CDR3 loop is CASSPDRGLGYEQYF. In DNA, the CDR3 is TGTGCCAGCAGCCCCGACAGGGGATTAGGTTACGAGCAGTACTTC.

The chain recombines TRBV20-1 with TRBJ1-1; D not resolved. With 5 bases removed from V and 5 bases from J, the gap between germline ends came to 6 bases. Germline V gene data show CDR1 as DFQATT and CDR2 as SNEGSKA (reference sequence). This CDR3 region has 10 residues. Here the CDR3 reads CSALETEAFF. CDR3 in DNA: TGCAGTGCTCTGGAGACTGAAGCTTTCTTT.

This clonotype was picked up one time. V is TRBV27 and J is TRBJ2-2, with D tentatively TRBD2 (7 bases). This CDR3 region has 19 residues. The V gene lost 1 base and the J gene lost 0 bases, with 18 bases spanning the gap. Germline V gene data show CDR1 as MNHEY and CDR2 as SMNVEV (reference sequence). As DNA, the CDR3 is TGTGCCAGCAGTTTATTATCTTTGGGGGGGCGGTCGAACACCGGGGAGCTGTTTTTT. Protein: CASSLLSLGGRSNTGELFF.

This clonotype was seen a few times. The V and J genes are TRBV24-1 and TRBJ2-7; possibly TRBD1 or TRBD2 for D (5 bases each). Trimming left V 6 bases short and J 2 bases short, with 10 bases between. The CDR3 is made up of 13 amino acids. Germline loops: CDR1 KGHDR, CDR2 SFDVKD. In DNA form, the CDR3 reads TGTGCCACCAGTCCGGGACGGACCTACGAGCAGTACTTC. It translates to CATSPGRTYEQYF.

This chain connects TRBV7-8 to TRBJ2-2; D is unclear. This CDR3 is built from 17 residues. Germline V gives CDR1 SGHVS, CDR2 FQNEAQ. The germline V and J ends were trimmed by 2 bases and 2 bases, with 15 bases remaining between them. CDR3 sequence (DNA): TGTGCCAGCAGCTTACCCGTCGTCTTAACAAACACCGGGGAGCTGTTTTTT. Translation: CASSLPVVLTNTGELFF.